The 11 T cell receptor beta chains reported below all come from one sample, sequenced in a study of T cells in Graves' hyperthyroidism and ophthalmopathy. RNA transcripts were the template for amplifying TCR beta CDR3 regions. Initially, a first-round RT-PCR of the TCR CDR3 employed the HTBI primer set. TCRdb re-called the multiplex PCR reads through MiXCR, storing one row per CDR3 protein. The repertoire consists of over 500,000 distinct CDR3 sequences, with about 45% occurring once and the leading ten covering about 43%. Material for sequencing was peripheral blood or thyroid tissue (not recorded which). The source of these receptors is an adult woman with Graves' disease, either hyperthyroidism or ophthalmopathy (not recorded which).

The CDR3 DNA reads TGTGCCAGCAGCCCCGGGACAGTGGGTGGCTACACCTTC. Translating it yields CASSPGTVGGYTF. V is TRBV7-3 and J is TRBJ1-2, with 7 positions matching TRBD1. This CDR3 has 13 residues. CDR1 and CDR2 from the germline V gene are SGHTA and FQGTGA. V gave up 5 bases and J gave up 7 bases; unmatched junction bases: 7. Variable domain in full (rest from reference TRBV7-3 and TRBJ1-2): GAGVSQTPSNKVTEKGKYVELRCDPISGHTALYWYRQSLGQGPEFLIYFQGTGAADDSGLPNDRFFAVRPEGSVSTLKIQRTERGDSAVYLCASSPGTVGGYTFGSGTRLTVV.

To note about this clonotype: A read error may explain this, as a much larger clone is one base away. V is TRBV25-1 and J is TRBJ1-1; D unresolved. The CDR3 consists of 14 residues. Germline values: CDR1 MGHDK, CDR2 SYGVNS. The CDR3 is CAGSERGSGTEAFF. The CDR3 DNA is TGTGCCGGCAGTGAACGAGGGTCGGGCACTGAAGCTTTCTTT.

The CDR3 here is CSVEGGSYHEQYF. CDR3 coding DNA: TGCAGCGTTGAAGGGGGATCATACCACGAGCAGTACTTC. The J gene is TRBJ2-7, the V gene TRBV29-1; D not resolved. V lost 1 base and J lost 5, with 12 bases in between. CDR3 length: 13 amino acids. Looked up from germline, CDR1 is SQVTM and CDR2 is ANQGSEA.

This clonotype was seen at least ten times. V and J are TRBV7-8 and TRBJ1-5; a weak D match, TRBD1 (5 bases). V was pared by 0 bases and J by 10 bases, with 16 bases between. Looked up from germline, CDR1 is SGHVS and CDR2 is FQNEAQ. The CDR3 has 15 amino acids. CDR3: CASSLATGTRRPQHF. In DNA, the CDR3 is TGTGCCAGCAGCTTAGCCACCGGGACTCGGAGACCCCAGCATTTT. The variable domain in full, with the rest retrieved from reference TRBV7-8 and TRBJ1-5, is GAGVSQSPRYKVAKRGQDVALRCDPISGHVSLFWYQQALGQGPEFLTYFQNEAQLDKSGLPSDRFFAERPEGSVSTLKIQRTQQEDSAVYLCASSLATGTRRPQHFGDGTRLSIL.

Here the CDR3 reads CASSPDSHEQYF. The CDR3 nucleotides read TGTGCCAGCAGTCCCGACAGCCACGAGCAGTACTTC. The rearrangement uses TRBV6-1 and TRBJ2-7; the D gene is possibly TRBD1 (5 bases). Germline values: CDR1 MNHNS, CDR2 SASEGT. V was shortened by 5 bases and J by 5 bases, with 10 bases between the two germline ends. The CDR3 spans 12 residues.

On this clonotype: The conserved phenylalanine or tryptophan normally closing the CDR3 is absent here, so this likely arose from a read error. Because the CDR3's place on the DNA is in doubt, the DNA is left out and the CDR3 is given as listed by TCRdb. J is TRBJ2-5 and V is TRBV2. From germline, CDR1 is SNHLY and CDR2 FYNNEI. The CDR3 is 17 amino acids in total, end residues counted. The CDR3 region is CASSESGKGNYGYTFGS.

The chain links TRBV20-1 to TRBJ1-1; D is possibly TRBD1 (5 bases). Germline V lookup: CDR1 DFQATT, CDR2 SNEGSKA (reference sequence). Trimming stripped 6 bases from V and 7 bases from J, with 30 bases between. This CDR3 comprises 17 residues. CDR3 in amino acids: CSARGANTGEPSLEAFF. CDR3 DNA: TGCAGTGCCCGGGGCGCGAACACCGGGGAGCCGAGTCTTGAAGCTTTCTTT.

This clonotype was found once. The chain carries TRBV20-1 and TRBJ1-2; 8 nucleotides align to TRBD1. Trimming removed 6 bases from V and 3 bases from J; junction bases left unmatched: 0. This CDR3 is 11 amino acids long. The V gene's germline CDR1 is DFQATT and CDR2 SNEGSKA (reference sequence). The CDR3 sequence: CSADRDYGYTF. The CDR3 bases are TGCAGTGCGGACAGGGACTATGGCTACACCTTC.

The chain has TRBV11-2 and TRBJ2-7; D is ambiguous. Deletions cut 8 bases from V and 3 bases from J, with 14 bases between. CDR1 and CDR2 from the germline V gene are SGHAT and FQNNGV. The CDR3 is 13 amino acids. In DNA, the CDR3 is TGTGCCAGCCGGAAGGTGGGCTTCTACGAGCAGTACTTC. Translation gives CASRKVGFYEQYF.

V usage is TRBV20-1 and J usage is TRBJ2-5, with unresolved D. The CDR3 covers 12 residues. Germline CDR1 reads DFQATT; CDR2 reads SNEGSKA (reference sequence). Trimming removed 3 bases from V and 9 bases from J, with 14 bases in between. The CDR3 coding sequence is TGCAGTGCTAGGGCAGGAGATCAGCCCCAGTACTTC. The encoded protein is CSARAGDQPQYF.

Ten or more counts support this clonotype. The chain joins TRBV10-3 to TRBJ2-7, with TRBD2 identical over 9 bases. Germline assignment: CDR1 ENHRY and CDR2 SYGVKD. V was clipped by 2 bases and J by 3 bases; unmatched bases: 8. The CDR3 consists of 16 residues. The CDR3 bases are TGTGCCATCAGTGAGGGGGCTAGCGGGGCGATCTACGAGCAGTACTTC. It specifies CAISEGASGAIYEQYF.